A single TCR beta chain is shown here with its context. The table came from immunoSEQ multiplex PCR; TCRdb's copy has only in-frame clones and leaves some out. This sample has around 64,000 clones, with approximately 91% found just once. The data originate from a study of OX40 agonist ivuxolimab in advanced cancers. The specimen was CD4+ or CD8+ T cells sorted from blood, collected in a trial of the OX40 agonist ivuxolimab. The clonotype originates from an adult with an advanced solid tumor such as melanoma, head and neck, liver or kidney cancer.

The CDR3 bases are TGTGCCAGCAGCGAAGGGGACTTCTCCTACGAGCAGTACTTC. Amino acid sequence: CASSEGDFSYEQYF. The chain links TRBV9 to TRBJ2-7; D is possibly TRBD2 (6 bases). V was trimmed by 3 bases and J by 0 bases, leaving 10 bases between them. Germline V lookup: CDR1 SGDLS, CDR2 YYNGEE. The CDR3 contains 14 residues.